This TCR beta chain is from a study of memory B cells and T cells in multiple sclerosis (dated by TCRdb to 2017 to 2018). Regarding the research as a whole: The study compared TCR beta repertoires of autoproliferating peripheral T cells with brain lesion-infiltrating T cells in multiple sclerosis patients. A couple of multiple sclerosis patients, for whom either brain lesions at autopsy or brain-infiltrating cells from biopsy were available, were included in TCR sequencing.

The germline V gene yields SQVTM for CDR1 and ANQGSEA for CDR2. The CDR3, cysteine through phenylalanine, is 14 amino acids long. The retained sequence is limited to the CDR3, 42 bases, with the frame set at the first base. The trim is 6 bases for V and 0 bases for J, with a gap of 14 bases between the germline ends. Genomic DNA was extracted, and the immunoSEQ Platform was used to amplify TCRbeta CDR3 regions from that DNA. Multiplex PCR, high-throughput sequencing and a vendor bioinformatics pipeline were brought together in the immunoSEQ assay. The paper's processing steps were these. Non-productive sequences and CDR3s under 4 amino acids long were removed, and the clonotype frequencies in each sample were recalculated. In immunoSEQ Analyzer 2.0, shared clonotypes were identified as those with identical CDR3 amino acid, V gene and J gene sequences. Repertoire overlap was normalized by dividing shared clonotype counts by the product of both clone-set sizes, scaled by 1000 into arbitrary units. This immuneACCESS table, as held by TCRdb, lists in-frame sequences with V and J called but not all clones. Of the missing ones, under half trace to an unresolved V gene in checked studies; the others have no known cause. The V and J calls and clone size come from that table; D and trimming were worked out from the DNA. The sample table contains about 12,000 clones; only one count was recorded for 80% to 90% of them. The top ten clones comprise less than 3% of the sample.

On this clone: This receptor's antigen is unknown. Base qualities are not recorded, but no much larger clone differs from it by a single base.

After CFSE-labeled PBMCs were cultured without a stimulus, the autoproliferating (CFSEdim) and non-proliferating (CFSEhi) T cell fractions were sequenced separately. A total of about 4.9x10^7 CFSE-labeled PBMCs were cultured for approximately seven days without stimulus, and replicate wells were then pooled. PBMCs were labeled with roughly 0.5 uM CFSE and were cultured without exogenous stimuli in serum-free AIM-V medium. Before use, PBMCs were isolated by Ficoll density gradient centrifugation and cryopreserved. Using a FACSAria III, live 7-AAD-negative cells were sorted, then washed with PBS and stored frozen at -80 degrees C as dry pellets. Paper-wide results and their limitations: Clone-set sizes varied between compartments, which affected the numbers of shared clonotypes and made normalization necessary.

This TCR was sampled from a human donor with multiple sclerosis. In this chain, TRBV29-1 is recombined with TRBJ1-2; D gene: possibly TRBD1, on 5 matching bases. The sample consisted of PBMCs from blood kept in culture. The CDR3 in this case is CSVPPDISNYGYTF. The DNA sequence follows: TGCAGCGTACCCCCGGACATCTCTAACTATGGCTACACCTTC.